One sample yielded the 24 T cell receptor beta chains listed below, sequenced in a study of cytomegalovirus exposure and HLA in healthy donors. PCR was performed using 60 Vbeta and 13 Jbeta primers. The data were produced by immunoSEQ multiplex PCR, yet TCRdb's version contains in-frame clones alone and is incomplete. The sample holds approximately 160,000 clones, 75% seen once. Sequencing was carried out using PBMCs. These receptors came from a male donor in good health and CMV-seronegative.

This chain connects TRBV27 to TRBJ1-6; 10 bases fit TRBD1. The CDR3 runs 16 residues. Trimming at V came to 6 bases and at J to 9 bases, leaving 11 bases not matched to a gene. Germline lookup yields CDR1 MNHEY and CDR2 SMNVEV (reference sequence). The CDR3 sequence: CASSPIPDRGGSPLHF. The CDR3 DNA sequence: TGTGCCAGCAGCCCTATTCCGGACAGGGGGGGTTCACCCCTCCACTTT.

V is TRBV11-2 and J is TRBJ1-2; 7 positions agree with TRBD1. CDR3 length: 14 residues. The junction had 10 bases not matched to a gene; V was cut back by 4 bases and J by 8 bases. Germline V gene lookup returns CDR1 SGHAT and CDR2 FQNNGV. The CDR3 DNA reads TGTGCCAGCAGCTCCTCCGACAGGGTAAACGGCTACACCTTC. It translates to CASSSSDRVNGYTF. Full variable domain (rest looked up from reference TRBV11-2 and TRBJ1-2): EAGVAQSPRYKIIEKRQSVAFWCNPISGHATLYWYQQILGQGPKLLIQFQNNGVVDDSQLPKDRFSAERLKGVDSTLKIQPAKLEDSAVYLCASSSSDRVNGYTFGSGTRLTVV.

The sample holds a few counts of this clone. J is TRBJ1-5 and V is TRBV5-6; D not certain. CDR1 SGHDT and CDR2 YYEEEE come from the germline V gene. Trimming took 3 bases from V and 3 from J, leaving 13 bases between them. The CDR3 covers 15 residues. CDR3 region: CASSSPGEHNQPQHF. The CDR3, as DNA: TGTGCCAGCAGCTCGCCAGGTGAACACAATCAGCCCCAGCATTTT.

The CDR3 region has the DNA TGTGCCAGCAGTTCCCCGGGACTAGCGGGAGGTGATACGCAGTATTTT. It is translated as CASSSPGLAGGDTQYF. V and J are TRBV28 and TRBJ2-3; 15 nucleotides match TRBD2. The CDR3 runs 16 residues. Per germline, CDR1 MDHEN and CDR2 SYDVKM. V trimming: 4 bases; J trimming: 6 bases; junction bases outside the gene matches: 5.

This sequence joins TRBV27 and TRBJ2-7; 7 bases line up with TRBD1. With 2 bases clipped from V and 2 bases from J, the junction kept 9 bases outside the gene matches. CDR1 MNHEY and CDR2 SMNVEV come from the germline V gene (reference sequence). This CDR3 is built from 16 residues. The CDR3 coding sequence is TGTGCCAGCAGTTTAATCGGGGACAGCCGGGCCTACGAGCAGTACTTC. Translated, it gives CASSLIGDSRAYEQYF.

The chain links TRBV19 to TRBJ1-5; no reliable D call. The CDR3 sequence is 15 residues long. Germline CDR1 LNHDA, CDR2 SQIVND (reference sequence). Trimming cost V 1 base and J 0 bases, with 7 bases left between them. This chain's CDR3 is CASSIVLYSNQPQHF. DNA for the CDR3: TGTGCCAGTAGTATAGTCCTCTATAGCAATCAGCCCCAGCATTTT.

This clone came up a few times. V usage is TRBV27 and J usage is TRBJ2-1, with 11 bases matching TRBD2. This CDR3 contains 17 residues. Germline values: CDR1 MNHEY, CDR2 SMNVEV (reference sequence). V lost 4 bases and J lost 4; bases outside the gene matches: 9. The CDR3 nucleotides read TGTGCCAGCAGTTCAACCCCAGGACTAGCGGGTTACAATGAGCAGTTCTTC. Amino acids: CASSSTPGLAGYNEQFF.

The CDR3, as DNA: TGCGCCAGCGATACGGGACTAGGGGACACCGGGGAGCTGTTTTTT. It encodes CASDTGLGDTGELFF. The rearrangement uses TRBV5-1 and TRBJ2-2; TRBD2 aligns across 8 bases. V dropped 7 bases and J dropped 3; count of bases not matched to a gene: 8. The CDR3 has 15 amino acids. Germline CDR1 and CDR2: SGHRS and YFSETQ.

The genes are TRBV13 and TRBJ2-5; a weak D match, TRBD1 (5 bases). Germline CDR1 is PRHDT and CDR2 is FYEKMQ (reference sequence). V was cut by 5 bases and J by 2 bases, with 12 bases left in between. This CDR3 is built from 14 residues. The CDR3 DNA is TGTGCCAGCAGCCTCTTTAGGGGACAAGAGACCCAGTACTTC. This codes for CASSLFRGQETQYF.

This clone turned up a few times. The chain combines TRBV29-1 with TRBJ1-1, with TRBD1 as a possible D gene (5 bases). Germline V gene data show CDR1 as SQVTM and CDR2 as ANQGSEA. The CDR3 loop spans 12 amino acids. V gave up 3 bases and J gave up 4 bases, with 9 bases separating them. The CDR3 is CSVDRVGTEAFF. The CDR3 DNA reads as TGCAGCGTTGACAGGGTAGGCACTGAAGCTTTCTTT. Combining the CDR3 with reference TRBV29-1 and TRBJ1-1 gives the whole variable domain SAVISQKPSRDICQRGTSLTIQCQVDSQVTMMFWYRQQPGQSLTLIATANQGSEATYESGFVIDKFPISRPNLTFSTLTVSNMSPEDSSIYLCSVDRVGTEAFFGQGTRLTVV.

The chain carries TRBV7-9 and TRBJ1-5; D gene ambiguous. Trimming cost V 2 bases and J 0 bases, with 8 bases left between them. This CDR3 has 15 residues. CDR1 and CDR2 from the germline V gene are SEHNR and FQNEAQ (reference sequence). The CDR3 bases are TGTGCCAGCAGCTTATCAGGAAATAGCAATCAGCCCCAGCATTTT. Translating it yields CASSLSGNSNQPQHF.

In this sample, this clone turned up once. V and J are TRBV18 and TRBJ1-2; tentatively, D is TRBD1 (6 bases). Germline V CDR1 and CDR2: KGHSH, LQKENI. The CDR3 consists of 13 residues. V lost 3 bases and J lost 5, with 10 bases in between. For the CDR3, the DNA is TGTGCCAGCTCACCCGGGCAGGGGTATGGCTACACCTTC. Translated: CASSPGQGYGYTF.

The chain has TRBV14 and TRBJ2-5; 7 nucleotides line up with TRBD2. CDR1 is SGHDN, CDR2 FVKESK, per germline. The V gene end was trimmed by 4 bases and the J gene end by 9 bases; junction bases not matched to a gene: 8. This CDR3 contains 13 residues. For the CDR3, the DNA is TGTGCCAGCAGCCGCGGACTAGAGCTATCCCAGTACTTC. Protein sequence: CASSRGLELSQYF.

V and J are TRBV9 and TRBJ2-5, with 10 bases matching TRBD2. The V and J ends lost 0 bases and 4 bases, in that order; junction bases with no gene match: 0. This CDR3 spans 14 amino acids. Looked up from germline, CDR1 is SGDLS and CDR2 is YYNGEE. The CDR3 DNA reads TGTGCCAGCAGCGTAGGACTAGCGGGAGAGACCCAGTACTTC. Translated, it gives CASSVGLAGETQYF.

This clone appeared a single time. The V call is TRBV5-1, the J call TRBJ1-5; D possibly corresponds to TRBD1 (5 bases). The V end lost 3 bases, the J end lost 2 bases, and 9 bases lay between the germline ends. In germline, CDR1 is SGHRS, CDR2 YFSETQ. The CDR3 is 14 amino acids. The CDR3 sequence: CASSSVGGNQPQHF. Written as DNA, the CDR3 is TGCGCCAGCAGCTCCGTAGGGGGCAATCAGCCCCAGCATTTT.

This clone was picked up a small number of times. The chain joins TRBV1 to TRBJ2-1; the listed D gene, TRBD2, was not tested against the DNA. TRBV1 is annotated as a pseudogene. The CDR3 runs to 17 residues. The CDR3 region is CTSSQVPRRELDNEQFF. CDR3 bases: TGCACCAGCAGCCAAGTACCGCGGCGGGAGCTAGACAATGAGCAGTTCTTC.

The chain employs TRBV28 and TRBJ1-3; the D gene is possibly TRBD1 (5 bases). CDR3 size: 16 residues. Germline V gene lookup returns CDR1 MDHEN and CDR2 SYDVKM. V lost 7 bases, J lost 0 bases, and 16 bases lay in between. The CDR3 DNA is TGTGCCAGCACGACAGCTGCTTATGACTCTGGAAACACCATATATTTT. It codes for CASTTAAYDSGNTIYF.

V usage is TRBV29-1 and J usage is TRBJ1-5, with 7 bases fitting TRBD1. J lost 7 bases, V lost 6 bases, and 9 bases had no gene match. The CDR3 spans 13 residues. Germline loops: CDR1 SQVTM, CDR2 ANQGSEA. CDR3 bases: TGCAGCGTCGCGGGGACAGAAAGACAGCCCCAGCATTTT. Amino acid sequence: CSVAGTERQPQHF.

This clone was counted a few times. The chain couples TRBV7-3 to TRBJ1-1; maybe TRBD1 (5 bases). The V end lost 3 bases, the J end lost 4 bases, and 6 bases lay between the germline ends. This CDR3 is 12 amino acids long. CDR1 and CDR2 (germline): SGHTA, FQGTGA. CDR3: CASSFGATEAFF. The CDR3 DNA reads TGTGCCAGCAGCTTTGGGGCCACTGAAGCTTTCTTT.

The rearrangement uses TRBV15 and TRBJ2-2; no reliable D call. Per the germline V gene, CDR1 is LNHNV and CDR2 is YYDKDF (reference sequence). CDR3 length: 15 residues. V shed 0 bases and J shed 3 bases, with 8 bases lying between them. The CDR3 loop reads CATSRDRADTGELFF. The CDR3 DNA reads TGTGCCACCAGCAGAGATCGCGCGGACACCGGGGAGCTGTTTTTT.

V and J are TRBV30 and TRBJ1-4; D unresolved. Germline V lookup: CDR1 GTSNPN, CDR2 SVGIG (reference sequence). The CDR3 runs 13 residues. CDR3 DNA: TGTGCGAGTCGGGGTCAGGCTGGGGAAAAACTGTTTTTT. Protein: CASRGQAGEKLFF.

This clone was observed once. V usage is TRBV6-6 and J usage is TRBJ2-7; the match to TRBD1 covers 9 bases. J gave up 3 bases and V 0 bases, and 0 bases lay outside the gene matches. The CDR3 runs 14 residues. CDR1 and CDR2 (germline): MNHNY, SVGAGI (reference sequence). In nucleotides, the CDR3 is TGTGCCAGCAGTTACTCGACAGGGGGCTACGAGCAGTACTTC. Amino acid sequence: CASSYSTGGYEQYF.

The chain links TRBV5-6 to TRBJ2-5, with TRBD2 identical over 8 bases. V dropped 0 bases and J dropped 4; count of bases not matched to a gene: 8. The CDR3 loop spans 16 amino acids. Germline assignment: CDR1 SGHDT and CDR2 YYEEEE. Here the CDR3 reads CASSLVREGLGETQYF. The CDR3 bases are TGTGCCAGCAGCTTGGTCCGGGAGGGCCTGGGAGAGACCCAGTACTTC.

This clone appeared a few times. J is TRBJ1-4 and V is TRBV18; TRBD1 matches 9 bases. V dropped 3 bases and J dropped 8; count of bases not matched to a gene: 4. The CDR3 sequence is 14 residues long. Germline-derived CDR1 and CDR2 are KGHSH and LQKENI. Here the CDR3 DNA reads TGTGCCAGCTCACCGAGGACAGGGGAGGAAAAACTGTTTTTT. Its translation: CASSPRTGEEKLFF. The complete variable domain, with remaining parts taken from reference TRBV18 and TRBJ1-4, reads NAGVMQNPRHLVRRRGQEARLRCSPMKGHSHVYWYRQLPEEGLKFMVYLQKENIIDESGMPKERFSAEFPKEGPSILRIQQVVRGDSAAYFCASSPRTGEEKLFFGSGTQLSVL.